This entry features one TCR beta chain sequence. Its cognate antigen is unknown. This sample was taken from a study of cytotoxic CD8 clonotypes in ibrutinib-treated CLL. Study-wide results and caveats: The times at which samples were taken varied between sustained-remission and progressing patients.

Investigators sought sequencing depths of between 1 in 200,000 and 1 in 1 million T cells. Using immunoSEQ multiplex PCR, the repertoire was profiled, and TCRdb retains in-frame clones only, with some absent. The repertoire holds 45,000 to 55,000 clones, with approximately 53% as singletons. The V gene lost 0 bases and the J gene lost 6 bases, with 14 bases spanning the gap. The CDR3 contains 16 residues. The germline V gene has CDR1 MGHRA and CDR2 YSYEKL. The chain links TRBV4-1 to TRBJ2-2; TRBD1 or TRBD2 may be the D gene (5 bases each). The clonotype originates from a human donor with chronic lymphocytic leukemia. The specimen comprised PBMCs, sampled after 12 months of ibrutinib treatment. DNA of the CDR3: TGCGCCAGCAGCCAAGAGAGGGACGTAAGGGCCGGGGAGCTGTTTTTT. Its translation is CASSQERDVRAGELFF.